This passage covers 30 T cell receptor beta chains from one sample sequenced in a study of T cell clonality in common variable immunodeficiency. Study conclusions and caveats: In common variable immunodeficiency, TCR beta chains reportedly carried fewer deletions and N-nucleotide insertions.

These receptors have no known antigen. Sequencing used immunoSEQ multiplex PCR; TCRdb keeps in-frame clones, though not all of them. The specimen gives around 24,000 clones without singletons; the ten biggest hold approximately 25%. Sample: peripheral blood mononuclear cells. The receptors come from a human donor with common variable immunodeficiency.

This clone has ten or more counts. Read data end 3 residues before the CDR3 end; the end is taken from the germline J gene. V gene TRBV6-1 combines with J gene TRBJ2-6; 9 bases line up with TRBD1. Germline assignment: CDR1 MNHNS and CDR2 SASEGT. The junction had 3 bases not matched to a gene; V was cut back by 0 bases and J by 3 bases. There are 17 residues in the CDR3. CDR3 loop: CASSEAWTGVGANVLTF. CDR3 bases read: TGTGCCAGCAGTGAAGCGTGGACAGGGGTTGGGGCCAACGTC.

This clone was recorded at least ten times. The read ends 3 residues early relative to the CDR3; the germline J gene fills the gap. The rearrangement uses TRBV19 and TRBJ2-1, with 8 bases aligning to TRBD1. V was clipped by 5 bases and J by 8 bases; unmatched bases: 8. This CDR3 has 14 amino acids. Looked up from germline, CDR1 is LNHDA and CDR2 is SQIVND (reference sequence). CDR3 loop: CASSRDRLSYEQFF. The covered CDR3 bases are TGTGCCAGTAGTCGGGACAGGCTCTCCTATGAG.

At least ten counts were recorded for this clone. The missing CDR3 end, 3 residues past where the read stops, is filled in from the germline J gene. The J gene is TRBJ1-6, the V gene TRBV20-1, with 7 bases lining up with TRBD1. V shed 1 base and J 4 bases; nucleotides not matched to a gene: 16. Germline CDR1 reads DFQATT; CDR2 reads SNEGSKA (reference sequence). The length of the CDR3 is 19 residues. The sequenced part of the CDR3 DNA is TGCAGTGCTAGAGGGACTCCGGGACAGATTTTAGGGTATAATTCACCC. Protein product: CSARGTPGQILGYNSP. The entire CDR3 sequence reads CSARGTPGQILGYNSPLHF.

This clone occurred many times. The CDR3 extends 3 residues past the end of the read, so its final part is completed from the germline J gene. The J gene is TRBJ1-1, the V gene TRBV7-3, with 9 bases matching TRBD1. Germline V gene lookup returns CDR1 SGHTA and CDR2 FQGTGA. The CDR3 is 14 amino acids. V shed 4 bases, J shed 3 bases, and the junction held 3 bases outside the gene matches. The sequenced part of the CDR3 DNA is TGTGCCAGCAGCTCGGGACAGGGCTACACTGAA. Amino acids: CASSSGQGYTE. The full CDR3 reads CASSSGQGYTEAFF.

In the case of this clone: The sequenced fragment ends 3 residues before the CDR3 boundary, so the rest is inferred from the germline J gene. The chain links TRBV7-9 to TRBJ2-7; 9 bases are shared with TRBD2. Per the germline V gene, CDR1 is SEHNR and CDR2 is FQNEAQ (reference sequence). V trimming: 3 bases; J trimming: 3 bases; junction bases outside the gene matches: 3. The CDR3 is made up of 14 amino acids. The CDR3 DNA, read in part, is TGTGCCAGCAGCTTTACACTAGCGGGCTACGAG. Its protein product is CASSFTLAGYE. The full CDR3 reads CASSFTLAGYEQYF.

A remark on this clone: Read sequence stops 3 residues before the CDR3 end, and the germline J gene provides the missing end. The genes are TRBV5-1 and TRBJ1-6; 8 nucleotides line up with TRBD1. V gave up 4 bases and J gave up 8 bases; unmatched junction bases: 5. Per germline, CDR1 SGHRS and CDR2 YFSETQ. The CDR3 runs to 14 residues. The CDR3 bases that were read are TGCGCCAGCAGCAGACAGGGGTCGGATTCACCC. It codes for CASSRQGSDSP. In full, the CDR3 reads CASSRQGSDSPLHF.

This clone was found many times. The read finishes 3 residues shy of the CDR3 end, and the germline J gene is used to complete it. This chain joins TRBV6-2 or TRBV6-3 and TRBJ1-2; D uncertain. The CDR3 contains 14 residues. Per germline, CDR1 MNHEY and CDR2 SVGEGT. CDR3 DNA, as far as it was read: TGTGCCAGCAGTCCGGCGGACTACTCAGGAATG. Translating it yields CASSPADYSGM. The CDR3 as a whole reads CASSPADYSGMYTF.

This clone was recorded many times. Coverage ceases 3 residues before the CDR3 finishes, and the germline J gene fills in the end. This rearrangement joins TRBV7-6 to TRBJ2-3; 9 bases are shared with TRBD1. CDR1 is SGHVS and CDR2 is FNYEAQ in the germline V gene. This CDR3 region has 17 residues. With V trimmed by 2 bases and J by 6 bases, 12 bases remained unmatched. CDR3 bases read: TGTGCCAGCAGCTTATTTGCGGGACAGGGACCTTCGGATACG. It codes for CASSLFAGQGPSDT. The whole CDR3 protein reads CASSLFAGQGPSDTQYF.

This clone has a count of ten or more. The CDR3 extends 3 residues past the end of the read, so its final part is completed from the germline J gene. This chain connects TRBV6-1 to TRBJ1-5; 7 bases match TRBD1. Germline trimming cut 3 bases from V and 5 bases from J; bases unmatched to any gene: 7. Germline V gene data show CDR1 as MNHNS and CDR2 as SASEGT. This CDR3 region has 15 residues. The CDR3 spells CASSDETGEDQPQHF. Partial CDR3 DNA: TGTGCCAGCAGTGATGAAACAGGGGAGGATCAGCCC.

This clone came up a few times. At one end, the junction sequence differs from germline, possibly due to a read error. The observed sequence ends 3 residues before the CDR3 terminus, with the missing tail filled in from the germline J gene. The chain employs TRBV19 and TRBJ1-6; the D is unclear. From germline, CDR1 is LNHDA and CDR2 SQIVND (reference sequence). The CDR3 is 15 residues long. CDR3 region: CASSSSGSYKSPLHF. The part of the CDR3 DNA that was read is TGTGCCAGTAGCAGTAGCGGCTCCTATAAGTCACCC.

As to this clone: The sequence runs out 3 residues before the end of the CDR3; the remainder is reconstructed from the germline J gene. The V call is TRBV20-1, the J call TRBJ2-1; 12 bases match TRBD2. CDR3 length: 14 residues. The trim removed 5 bases at V and 7 bases at J, leaving 6 bases unmatched. Germline CDR1 is DFQATT and CDR2 is SNEGSKA (reference sequence). CDR3 DNA, as far as it was read: TGCAGTGCTCCGACTAGCGGGGGAATTAATGAG. It is translated as CSAPTSGGINE. The entire CDR3 protein reads CSAPTSGGINEQFF.

This clone was detected only a few times. The CDR3 extends 3 residues past the end of the read, so its final part is completed from the germline J gene. The genes are TRBV19 and TRBJ2-2, with a weak D call TRBD1 (5 bases). The CDR3 has 14 residues. Germline V gene data show CDR1 as LNHDA and CDR2 as SQIVND (reference sequence). The V end was cut by 7 bases, the J end by 2 bases, with 11 bases between. The CDR3 bases that were read are TGTGCCAGTACGGTGGGGCTCAACACCGGGGAG. This sequence encodes CASTVGLNTGE. The whole CDR3 sequence is CASTVGLNTGELFF.

Ten or more counts support this clone. The read terminates 3 residues ahead of where the CDR3 ends, so the germline J gene completes it. The V gene is TRBV7-2, the J gene TRBJ2-7; 7 bases are shared with TRBD2. From germline, CDR1 is SGHTA and CDR2 FQGNSA. CDR3 length: 15 residues. J was trimmed by 0 bases and V by 1 base; bases with no gene match: 3. CDR3 sequence: CASSLGASGSYEQYF. The sequenced CDR3 bases are TGTGCCAGCAGCTTAGGGGCTAGCGGCTCCTACGAG.

This clone has a count of ten or more. The observed sequence ends 3 residues before the CDR3 terminus, with the missing tail filled in from the germline J gene. The rearrangement uses TRBV2 and TRBJ1-5, with TRBD1 identical over 8 bases. The junction had 4 bases not matched to a gene; V was cut back by 7 bases and J by 2 bases. CDR1 and CDR2 from the germline V gene are SNHLY and FYNNEI. The CDR3 extends over 14 amino acids. CDR3 bases read: TGTGCCAGCACTGTGGACAGGGGCAATCAGCCC. Encoded protein: CASTVDRGNQP. In full, the CDR3 reads CASTVDRGNQPQHF.

Notes on this clone: The CDR3 end lies 3 residues beyond the end of the read and is filled in from the germline J gene. The chain carries TRBV5-5 and TRBJ2-4, with D possibly being TRBD1 (6 bases). The CDR3 has 13 amino acids. Per germline, CDR1 SGHKS and CDR2 YYEKEE (reference sequence). V was cut by 4 bases and J by 6 bases, with 11 bases left in between. The CDR3: CASSPGVTNIQYF. CDR3 DNA (partial): TGTGCCAGCAGCCCAGGGGTGACAAACATT. Using reference TRBV5-5 and TRBJ2-4 for the parts outside the CDR3, the full variable domain is DAGVTQSPTHLIKTRGQQVTLRCSPISGHKSVSWYQQVLGQGPQFIFQYYEKEERGRGNFPDRFSARQFPNYSSELNVNALLLGDSALYLCASSPGVTNIQYFGAGTRLSVL.

This clone was counted many times. The read gets to within 3 residues of the CDR3 end, and the germline J gene fills in the rest. The chain combines TRBV5-1 with TRBJ2-3; TRBD2 agrees at 8 bases. CDR3 length: 15 amino acids. Germline CDR1 and CDR2: SGHRS and YFSETQ. V gave up 2 bases and J gave up 2 bases; unmatched junction bases: 4. The CDR3: CASSFSGSDTDTQYF. The CDR3 DNA, read in part, is TGCGCCAGCAGCTTCAGCGGGAGCGACACAGATACG.

Relative to its sample, this clone is medium-sized (0.01 to 0.1%). Sequencing ends 3 residues short of the CDR3 end; the germline J gene provides the rest. The chain links TRBV19 to TRBJ1-1, with a possible D match to TRBD1 (6 bases). Trimming stripped 1 base from V and 1 base from J, with 16 bases between. The CDR3 sequence is 17 residues long. CDR1 is LNHDA and CDR2 is SQIVND in the germline V gene (reference sequence). The sequenced part of the CDR3 DNA is TGTGCCAGTAGTATAGCGGACAGAAGCGAACCGAACACTGAA. This encodes CASSIADRSEPNTE. The whole CDR3 protein reads CASSIADRSEPNTEAFF.

This clone was seen ten or more times. CDR3: CASSPGYDSGNTIYF. CDR3 bases read: TGTGCCAGCAGCCCAGGTTATGACTCTGGAAACACC. V gene TRBV7-9 combines with J gene TRBJ1-3; unclear D gene. The CDR3 goes on 3 residues after the read ends, and that part is filled in from the germline J gene. The V and J ends lost 5 bases and 0 bases respectively, with 11 bases between them. The germline V gene has CDR1 SEHNR and CDR2 FQNEAQ (reference sequence). The CDR3 extends over 15 amino acids.

The table lists this clone with many counts. The read is 3 residues too short to cover the CDR3 end, so that end is filled in from the germline J gene. The chain combines TRBV18 with TRBJ2-5, with TRBD2 matching 13 bases. The V gene's germline CDR1 is KGHSH and CDR2 LQKENI. V shed 3 bases and J 5 bases; nucleotides not matched to a gene: 3. This CDR3 has 15 amino acids. The CDR3 sequence: CASSPGLAGRETQYF. CDR3 bases read: TGTGCCAGCTCACCGGGACTAGCGGGAAGGGAGACC.

This clone was detected ten times or more. The CDR3 end falls 3 residues outside the read, so it is completed with the germline J gene. The gene calls are TRBV7-9 and TRBJ1-6; D ambiguous. Trimming took off 4 bases at V and 4 bases at J, with 8 bases between the two ends. Germline CDR1 and CDR2: SEHNR and FQNEAQ (reference sequence). CDR3 length equals 14 residues. The part of the CDR3 DNA that was read is TGTGCCAGCAGCTCAGCCGGTTATAATTCACCC. It specifies CASSSAGYNSP. The full CDR3 is CASSSAGYNSPLHF. Together with reference TRBV7-9 and TRBJ1-6, the CDR3 gives the full variable domain: DTGVSQNPRHKITKRGQNVTFRCDPISEHNRLYWYRQTLGQGPEFLTYFQNEAQLEKSRLLSDRFSAERPKGSFSTLEIQRTEQGDSAMYLCASSSAGYNSPLHFGNGTRLTVT.

The chain's CDR3 is CASSPVTGHQETQYF. The CDR3 DNA, read in part, is TGCGCCAGCAGCCCGGTAACAGGGCATCAAGAGACC. The chain carries TRBV5-1 and TRBJ2-5; tentatively, D is TRBD1 (6 bases). The read is 3 residues too short to cover the CDR3 end, so that end is filled in from the germline J gene. Trimming took off 4 bases at V and 2 bases at J, with 15 bases between the two ends. The germline CDR1 and CDR2 sequences are SGHRS and YFSETQ. The CDR3 covers 15 residues. Full variable domain (remainder filled in from reference TRBV5-1 and TRBJ2-5): KAGVTQTPRYLIKTRGQQVTLSCSPISGHRSVSWYQQTPGQGLQFLFEYFSETQRNKGNFPGRFSGRQFSNSRSEMNVSTLELGDSALYLCASSPVTGHQETQYFGPGTRLLVL.

This clone was seen ten or more times. The DNA read from the CDR3 is TGTGCCAGTAGGGCGGACAGGGGGCGGCTCAATCAGCCC. Translated: CASRADRGRLNQP. The CDR3, in full, reads CASRADRGRLNQPQHF. The genes are TRBV19 and TRBJ1-5, with TRBD1 matching 11 bases. The read ends 3 residues before the CDR3 terminus; that terminus is restored from the germline J gene. In germline, CDR1 is LNHDA, CDR2 SQIVND (reference sequence). V lost 6 bases to trimming and J lost 3 bases; unmatched junction nucleotides: 7. The CDR3 has 16 residues.

The table lists this clone with many counts. Sequencing ends 3 residues short of the CDR3 end; the germline J gene provides the rest. The chain couples TRBV5-5 to TRBJ2-3; no firm D call. V shed 4 bases and J shed 2 bases, with 11 bases lying between them. Per the germline V gene, CDR1 is SGHKS and CDR2 is YYEKEE (reference sequence). The CDR3 extends over 14 amino acids. The CDR3 sequence: CASSQPRDTDTQYF. The sequenced part of the CDR3 DNA is TGTGCCAGCAGCCAACCGCGAGACACAGATACG. Using reference TRBV5-5 and TRBJ2-3 for the parts outside the CDR3, the full variable domain is DAGVTQSPTHLIKTRGQQVTLRCSPISGHKSVSWYQQVLGQGPQFIFQYYEKEERGRGNFPDRFSARQFPNYSSELNVNALLLGDSALYLCASSQPRDTDTQYFGPGTRLTVL.

At least ten counts were recorded for this clone. The sequenced part of the CDR3 DNA is TGCGCCAGCAGCTTAGGCGGTGCCTCCCGCACAGATACG. Amino acid sequence: CASSLGGASRTDT. The whole CDR3 protein is CASSLGGASRTDTQYF. This rearrangement joins TRBV5-1 to TRBJ2-3, with D unclear. The observed sequence ends 3 residues before the CDR3 terminus, with the missing tail filled in from the germline J gene. The germline gives CDR1 SGHRS, CDR2 YFSETQ. The V and J ends lost 2 bases and 1 base respectively, with 14 bases between them. This CDR3 has 16 residues.

This clone was found many times. The observed sequence ends 3 residues before the CDR3 terminus, with the missing tail filled in from the germline J gene. V is TRBV19 and J is TRBJ2-2, with D unresolved. The CDR3 totals 15 residues. CDR1 and CDR2 (germline): LNHDA, SQIVND (reference sequence). The V end was cut by 5 bases, the J end by 4 bases, with 14 bases between. CDR3 amino acids: CASSSPQLSTGELFF. The sequenced CDR3 bases are TGTGCCAGTAGTTCCCCCCAGTTGTCCACCGGGGAG.

This clone was detected ten times or more. The read terminates 3 residues before the CDR3 end, so the remaining end is supplied by the germline J gene. The chain carries TRBV9 and TRBJ1-6; 8 nucleotides match TRBD1. Germline V gene lookup returns CDR1 SGDLS and CDR2 YYNGEE. This CDR3 region has 15 residues. The V gene end was trimmed by 4 bases and the J gene end by 6 bases; junction bases not matched to a gene: 6. The CDR3 protein is CASSPEGQANSPLHF. Incomplete CDR3 DNA: TGTGCCAGCAGCCCGGAGGGACAGGCTAATTCACCC. The whole variable domain, filled in from reference TRBV9 and TRBJ1-6, reads DSGVTQTPKHLITATGQRVTLRCSPRSGDLSVYWYQQSLDQGLQFLIQYYNGEERAKGNILERFSAQQFPDLHSELNLSSLELGDSALYFCASSPEGQANSPLHFGNGTRLTVT.

Comments on this clone: The CDR3 is cut off 3 residues early in the read; its end comes from the germline J gene. The chain employs TRBV20-1 and TRBJ1-5, with a possible D match to TRBD1 (6 bases). Germline values: CDR1 DFQATT, CDR2 SNEGSKA (reference sequence). Trimming took 6 bases from V and 0 from J, leaving 9 bases between them. The CDR3 sequence is 13 residues long. The CDR3 sequence: CSARTDSNQPQHF. The CDR3 bases that were read are TGCAGTGCCAGGACAGATAGCAATCAGCCC.

This clone was counted many times. The read ends 3 residues early relative to the CDR3; the germline J gene fills the gap. The V gene is TRBV5-5, the J gene TRBJ1-2, with 9 bases lining up with TRBD1. The CDR3 spans 14 residues. The germline gives CDR1 SGHKS, CDR2 YYEKEE (reference sequence). V lost 0 bases to trimming and J lost 6 bases; unmatched junction nucleotides: 3. The CDR3 DNA, read in part, is TGTGCCAGCAGCTTGGACGGGACAGGGAATGGC. Translated, it gives CASSLDGTGNG. The whole CDR3 protein is CASSLDGTGNGYTF.

This clone was detected ten times or more. The CDR3 extends 3 residues past the end of the read, so its final part is completed from the germline J gene. The genes are TRBV5-6 and TRBJ1-4; 8 bases match TRBD1. Trimming at V came to 3 bases and at J to 7 bases, leaving 8 bases not matched to a gene. CDR3 length: 15 amino acids. The V gene's germline CDR1 is SGHDT and CDR2 YYEEEE. The sequenced CDR3 bases are TGTGCCAGCAGCTCCGGGACAGGTTTAGCTGAAAAA. Residues: CASSSGTGLAEK. The CDR3 in full is CASSSGTGLAEKLFF.

Here the CDR3 reads CASSLALPGSGANVLTF. Partial CDR3 DNA: TGTGCCAGCAGCTTAGCCCTTCCCGGCTCTGGGGCCAACGTC. V and J are TRBV7-6 and TRBJ2-6; D remains ambiguous. The CDR3 end falls 3 residues outside the read, so it is completed with the germline J gene. CDR3 length: 17 amino acids. Germline CDR1 is SGHVS and CDR2 is FNYEAQ. V lost 0 bases, J lost 0 bases, and 9 bases lay in between.